This T cell receptor beta chain was profiled in a study of blood T cell repertoires in COVID-19. Whole-study context: From the United States, Italy and Spain came samples of acute and convalescent COVID-19. T cells, B-cell-depleted T cells, or PBMCs provided the cDNA or gDNA that served as material.

Per the original methods: Quantification of nucleated cells was approximated via reference gene primer amplification. TCRdb's table, derived via immunoSEQ multiplex PCR, lists solely in-frame clones and lacks some. V and J calls and clone size are as listed in that table; D and trimming were resolved from the DNA. The table records around 200,000 clones, almost 90% of them present only once. The V end was cut by 0 bases, the J end by 2 bases, with 11 bases between. Germline assignment: CDR1 SGHDN and CDR2 FVKESK. The CDR3 consists of 16 residues. The source is a man between 18 and 35 years old with active or convalescent COVID-19. The sample consisted of peripheral blood. The J gene is TRBJ2-1, the V gene TRBV14; D is uncertain. The CDR3 region is CASSQDQNRAYNEQFF. CDR3 coding DNA: TGTGCCAGCAGCCAAGATCAGAACAGAGCCTACAATGAGCAGTTCTTC.